This is a list of T cell receptor beta chains from one sample in a study of cytotoxic CD8 clonotypes in ibrutinib-treated CLL. Using immunoSEQ multiplex PCR, the repertoire was profiled, and TCRdb retains in-frame clones only, with some absent. The repertoire holds approximately 150,000 clones, around nine tenths seen once, with over 2.5% in the top ten. Source: PBMCs, taken at disease progression, from a patient treated with ibrutinib. The source is a human donor with chronic lymphocytic leukemia. Both conserved end residues are part of each CDR3. A D gene is named only where the DNA matches it firmly. Where a row states a size, it is once, few, many or the class of an expanded clone; other rows omit it.

>TRBV6-5|TRBJ2-7|TRBD1|once|15
CASSYSTGSGYEQYF
TGTGCCAGCAGTTACTCGACAGGGTCGGGTTACGAGCAGTACTTC
>TRBV27|TRBJ2-7|-|once|13
CASSLSGRSEQYF
TGTGCCAGCAGTTTATCGGGCAGATCCGAGCAGTACTTC
>TRBV5-1|TRBJ1-2|-|-|14
CASSSVQGLDGYTF
TGCGCCAGCAGCTCCGTACAGGGTTTGGACGGCTACACCTTC
>TRBV27|TRBJ2-3|TRBD1|-|16
CASSLYRGRSTDTQYF
TGTGCCAGCAGTTTATACAGGGGTAGAAGCACAGATACGCAGTATTTT
>TRBV27|TRBJ2-1|TRBD2|few|14
CASGRDYSYNEQFF
TGTGCCAGCGGGCGGGACTACTCCTACAATGAGCAGTTCTTC
>TRBV11-1|TRBJ2-7|-|-|17
CASSPQGPFVSSYEQYF
TGTGCCAGCAGCCCACAGGGCCCCTTTGTTAGCTCCTACGAGCAGTACTTC
>TRBV5-1|TRBJ2-2|-|-|15
CASSIDRGGTGELFF
TGCGCCAGCAGCATCGACAGGGGAGGGACCGGGGAGCTGTTTTTT
>TRBV5-1|TRBJ2-6|TRBD1|-|18
CASSLLTGGSFGANVLTF
TGCGCCAGCAGCCTTCTGACAGGGGGCTCATTTGGGGCCAACGTCCTGACTTTC
>TRBV7-9|TRBJ2-7|-|-|12
CASSHHAYEQYF
TGTGCCAGCAGTCACCACGCCTACGAGCAGTACTTC
>TRBV5-1|TRBJ1-1|TRBD1|-|17
CASSLVETGALSPEAFF
TGCGCCAGCAGCTTGGTCGAGACAGGGGCTCTGAGCCCTGAAGCTTTCTTT
>TRBV11-2|TRBJ2-6|-|-|19
CASSLSGQPPSSGANVLTF
TGTGCCAGCAGCTTATCTGGACAGCCTCCAAGCTCTGGGGCCAACGTCCTGACTTTC
>TRBV15|TRBJ1-1|-|-|14
CATSRDLRNTEAFF
TGTGCCACCAGCAGAGATTTGAGGAACACTGAAGCTTTCTTT